The 12 T cell receptor beta chains below were found in one sample sequenced in a study of T cells in women clearing cervical HPV infection. The assay was immunoSEQ multiplex PCR, and TCRdb's table has in-frame clones only and misses some. The sample table sets out about 20,000 clones. The sequenced sample consisted of blood buffy coat. The receptors were sampled from a woman between 18 and 70 years old with a cervical HPV16 infection that either progressed to CIN3+ or cleared (not recorded which).

The CDR3 region is CASERGRGETQYF. CDR3 bases read: TGTGCCAGCGAGCGGGGGCGAGGGGAGACC. This sequence joins TRBV6-2 or TRBV6-3 and TRBJ2-5; TRBD2 agrees at 8 bases. The read stops 3 residues short of the end of the CDR3; the missing end is completed from the germline J gene. The CDR3 runs 13 residues. V lost 8 bases to trimming and J lost 5 bases; unmatched junction nucleotides: 7. Germline V lookup: CDR1 MNHEY, CDR2 SVGEGT.

In the case of this clone: The CDR3 goes on 3 residues after the read ends, and that part is filled in from the germline J gene. The chain carries TRBV7-7 and TRBJ2-2; tentative D call: TRBD1 (6 bases). This CDR3 has 17 residues. Per germline, CDR1 SSHAT and CDR2 FNYEAQ (reference sequence). CDR3: CASSRSKRTENNSPLFF. Incomplete CDR3 DNA: TGTGCCAGCAGCAGGAGTAAAAGGACAGAAAATAATTCACCG.

For this clone: The read gets to within 3 residues of the CDR3 end, and the germline J gene fills in the rest. The chain carries TRBV5-1 and TRBJ2-3; D call uncertain. CDR3 length: 15 residues. V was trimmed by 0 bases and J by 4 bases, leaving 12 bases between them. Germline loops: CDR1 SGHRS, CDR2 YFSETQ. CDR3 DNA, as far as it was read: TGCGCCAGCAGCTTGGAGGGCCTTGGCGCAGATACG. The encoded protein is CASSLEGLGADT. The full CDR3 reads CASSLEGLGADTQYF.

Concerning this clone itself: The read terminates 3 residues ahead of where the CDR3 ends, so the germline J gene completes it. The V gene is TRBV7-2, the J gene TRBJ2-7, with 11 bases identical to TRBD2. The germline gives CDR1 SGHTA, CDR2 FQGNSA. The CDR3 covers 14 residues. Trimming removed 3 bases from V and 2 bases from J; junction bases left unmatched: 0. CDR3 DNA (partial): TGTGCCAGCAGCTTTAGCGGGGGGGCCTACGAG. Translated, it gives CASSFSGGAYE. The whole CDR3 protein is CASSFSGGAYEQYF.

A word on this clone: The read stops 3 residues short of the end of the CDR3; the missing end is completed from the germline J gene. The chain uses TRBV7-2 and TRBJ1-1; 12 bases fit TRBD1. The CDR3 contains 15 residues. Germline CDR1 and CDR2: SGHTA and FQGNSA. The V segment lost 0 bases and the J segment 4 bases; nucleotides outside the gene matches: 0. The part of the CDR3 DNA that was read is TGTGCCAGCAGCTTAGCGGGACAGGGGGCCACTGAA. Its protein is CASSLAGQGATE. The full-length CDR3 reads as CASSLAGQGATEAFF.

As concerns this clone: The sequenced fragment ends 3 residues before the CDR3 boundary, so the rest is inferred from the germline J gene. The chain employs TRBV29-1 and TRBJ2-2, with 9 nucleotides matching TRBD1. V dropped 3 bases and J dropped 6; count of bases not matched to a gene: 8. The CDR3 has 15 amino acids. CDR1 and CDR2 (germline): SQVTM, ANQGSEA. CDR3 DNA, as far as it was read: TGCAGCGTTGAGGGGACAGGGTTTGGGCCCGGGGAG. Translating gives CSVEGTGFGPGE. The full-length CDR3 reads as CSVEGTGFGPGELFF.

Considering frequency, this clone is medium-sized. The read comes to an end 3 residues before the CDR3 does, leaving the germline J gene to fill in the end. This chain connects TRBV29-1 to TRBJ2-5; the D gene is possibly TRBD1 (5 bases). V was pared by 4 bases and J by 3 bases, with 12 bases between. Germline V lookup: CDR1 SQVTM, CDR2 ANQGSEA. This CDR3 comprises 13 residues. The CDR3 bases that were read are TGCAGCGTTGGGGGCGCAGGGAAAGAGACC. It translates to CSVGGAGKET. The entire CDR3 protein is CSVGGAGKETQYF.

As for this clone: The CDR3 end lies 3 residues beyond the end of the read and is filled in from the germline J gene. V and J are TRBV20-1 and TRBJ2-6, with a tentative D call TRBD1 (6 bases). The CDR3 spans 17 residues. Germline V CDR1 and CDR2: DFQATT, SNEGSKA (reference sequence). The V gene lost 0 bases and the J gene lost 0 bases, with 12 bases spanning the gap. The CDR3 sequence is CSARDGQRLSGANVLTF. The CDR3 DNA, read in part, is TGCAGTGCTAGAGACGGACAGAGACTCTCTGGGGCCAACGTC.

The CDR3 protein is CASRDIGGAPDTQYF. The CDR3 DNA, read in part, is TGTGCCAGCAGGGATATAGGGGGCGCTCCAGATACG. The V call is TRBV7-9, the J call TRBJ2-3, with TRBD1 identical over 7 bases. The read halts 3 residues ahead of the CDR3 end, with the missing end drawn from the germline J gene. The germline V gene has CDR1 SEHNR and CDR2 FQNEAQ (reference sequence). CDR3 size: 15 residues. V gave up 6 bases and J gave up 4 bases; unmatched junction bases: 10.

Concerning this clone: The CDR3 end lies 3 residues beyond the end of the read and is filled in from the germline J gene. The genes are TRBV2 and TRBJ1-6; TRBD1 matches 7 bases. Germline V gene sequence: CDR1 SNHLY, CDR2 FYNNEI. With 6 bases clipped from V and 7 bases from J, the junction kept 6 bases outside the gene matches. This CDR3 has 14 residues. CDR3 DNA (partial): TGTGCCAGCAGAAACAGGGGAAACAATTCACCC. As protein: CASRNRGNNSP. The whole CDR3 sequence reads CASRNRGNNSPLHF. The full variable domain, rest sourced from reference TRBV2 and TRBJ1-6, is EPEVTQTPSHQVTQMGQEVILRCVPISNHLYFYWYRQILGQKVEFLVSFYNNEISEKSEIFDDQFSVERPDGSNFTLKIRSTKLEDSAMYFCASRNRGNNSPLHFGNGTRLTVT.

In the case of this clone: The read is 3 residues too short to cover the CDR3 end, so that end is filled in from the germline J gene. J is TRBJ2-3 and V is TRBV14; TRBD2 might be the D (7 bases). CDR3 length equals 15 residues. Germline values: CDR1 SGHDN, CDR2 FVKESK. V was trimmed by 4 bases and J by 1 base, leaving 12 bases between them. The CDR3 DNA, read in part, is TGTGCCAGCAGCCTGGGGGGGCTTGGCACAGATACG. Its translation is CASSLGGLGTDT. The whole CDR3 region reads CASSLGGLGTDTQYF.

By frequency, this clone is medium-sized. The read terminates 3 residues before the CDR3 end, so the remaining end is supplied by the germline J gene. V usage is TRBV18 and J usage is TRBJ2-4, with a tentative D call TRBD1 (6 bases). CDR3 length: 14 residues. Deletions cut 3 bases from V and 5 bases from J, with 11 bases between. Germline assignment: CDR1 KGHSH and CDR2 LQKENI. The chain's CDR3 is CASSPDSSQNIQYF. The part of the CDR3 DNA that was read is TGTGCCAGCTCACCGGACAGCAGTCAAAACATT. The full variable domain, its missing parts supplied by reference TRBV18 and TRBJ2-4, is NAGVMQNPRHLVRRRGQEARLRCSPMKGHSHVYWYRQLPEEGLKFMVYLQKENIIDESGMPKERFSAEFPKEGPSILRIQQVVRGDSAAYFCASSPDSSQNIQYFGAGTRLSVL.